These 18 T cell receptor beta chains came from one sample sequenced in a study of regulatory T cells in long-lasting Graves disease. The time point here: newly diagnosed GD, antithyroid drugs for less than 3 months. Researchers made the TCR library from RNA that was extracted from PBMCs. iRepertoire HTBI primers and Arm-PCR of CDR3 regions built TCR beta libraries. MiXCR, applied by TCRdb to the multiplex PCR reads, yields one record per CDR3 protein. Of about 240,000 distinct CDR3 sequences listed, roughly a fifth are singletons. The specimen was peripheral blood mononuclear cells (PBMCs), collected at new diagnosis, from a patient treated with antithyroid drugs. The receptor source for this set is a female donor with Graves disease.

A note on this clonotype: A clone one base away is much larger, so this may be a read error. V and J are TRBV10-3 and TRBJ2-3; 10 bases fit TRBD1. TRBJ2-7 explains the end of the DNA better; the J call may be wrong. CDR1 and CDR2 from the germline V gene are ENHRY and SYGVKD. This CDR3 is built from 15 residues. In DNA form, the CDR3 reads TGTGCCATCAGTGCCCGGGACAGGGGATTCTCTGAGCAGTACTTC. This gives the protein CAISARDRGFSEQYF.

At least ten counts were recorded for this clonotype. The genes are TRBV18 and TRBJ2-1, with 10 bases lining up with TRBD2. V lost 5 bases to trimming and J lost 9 bases; unmatched junction nucleotides: 10. The CDR3 covers 15 residues. Germline V gene lookup returns CDR1 KGHSH and CDR2 LQKENI. CDR3 nucleotides: TGTGCCAGCTCATCCCAGACTAGCGGGCCTTCTGAGCAGTTCTTC. Translating it yields CASSSQTSGPSEQFF.

Turning to this clonotype: Since a far larger clone is one base different, this is likely a read error. The rearrangement joins TRBV20-1 to TRBJ2-1, with D hard to call. The V gene lost 3 bases and the J gene lost 10 bases, with 13 bases spanning the gap. The CDR3 consists of 12 residues. The germline V gene encodes CDR1 DFQATT and CDR2 SNEGSKA (reference sequence). CDR3 in amino acids: CSASGQSYEQFF. DNA of the CDR3: TGCAGTGCTAGCGGCCAGTCCTACGAGCAGTTCTTC.

In its sample, this clonotype was seen many times. The chain combines TRBV6-5 with TRBJ1-5; D gene unclear. The CDR3 contains 16 residues. Germline CDR1 is MNHEY and CDR2 is SVGAGI. V gave up 4 bases and J gave up 0 bases, with 13 bases separating them. The CDR3 is CASSSRSGYSNQPQHF. In DNA, the CDR3 is TGTGCCAGCAGTTCTCGAAGTGGATATAGCAATCAGCCCCAGCATTTT.

V usage is TRBV7-2 and J usage is TRBJ2-7; 15 nucleotides line up with TRBD2. The J call could be wrong; TRBJ2-5 is a better fit for the DNA end. The CDR3 runs 16 residues. Per germline, CDR1 SGHTA and CDR2 FQGNSA. CDR3 amino acids: CASSPGLAGGQETQYF. CDR3 bases: TGTGCCAGCAGCCCGGGACTAGCGGGGGGCCAAGAGACCCAGTACTTC.

The rearrangement joins TRBV6-2 or TRBV6-3 to TRBJ1-6; tentatively, D is TRBD1 (5 bases). Germline V lookup: CDR1 MNHEY, CDR2 SVGEGT. The V end lost 4 bases, the J end lost 7 bases, and 11 bases lay between the germline ends. CDR3 length: 14 amino acids. CDR3 sequence reads: CASSFIRVNSPLHF. DNA of the CDR3: TGTGCCAGCAGTTTCATCAGGGTAAATTCACCCCTCCACTTT.

The V gene is TRBV20-1, the J gene TRBJ2-5; D is possibly TRBD1 or TRBD2 (5 bases each). This CDR3 has 13 amino acids. Germline values: CDR1 DFQATT, CDR2 SNEGSKA (reference sequence). Trimming removed 3 bases at V and 7 bases at J, with 15 bases between. The DNA for the CDR3 is TGCAGTGCTAGCGGGACCAGGTCGGGGACCCAGTACTTC. Translated: CSASGTRSGTQYF.

This rearrangement joins TRBV7-2 to TRBJ1-2; 9 bases match TRBD1. This CDR3 region has 15 residues. Germline values: CDR1 SGHTA, CDR2 FQGNSA. The V and J ends lost 1 base and 8 bases, in that order; junction bases with no gene match: 8. CDR3 region: CASSLGPGTGYGYTF. CDR3 DNA: TGTGCCAGCAGCTTAGGTCCCGGGACAGGGTACGGCTACACCTTC.

This clonotype was seen repeatedly, ten times or more. The CDR3 DNA is TGCAGTGCTAAGGACGGGGGACTAGCGGGAGGGCCATACAATGAGCAGTTCTTC. Translating gives CSAKDGGLAGGPYNEQFF. The chain is built from TRBV20-1 and TRBJ2-1, with 16 bases lining up with TRBD2. Germline trimming cut 4 bases from V and 4 bases from J; bases unmatched to any gene: 10. The CDR3 sequence is 18 residues long. Looked up from germline, CDR1 is DFQATT and CDR2 is SNEGSKA (reference sequence).

This clonotype was observed at least ten times. This chain joins TRBV24-1 and TRBJ2-1; the D gene is possibly TRBD1 (5 bases). The germline gives CDR1 KGHDR, CDR2 SFDVKD. V lost 3 bases and J lost 2, with 16 bases in between. This CDR3 has 17 amino acids. The CDR3: CATSDPMGQGTYNEQFF. The CDR3 coding sequence is TGTGCCACCAGTGATCCCATGGGGCAGGGAACCTACAATGAGCAGTTCTTC.

This clonotype was counted at least ten times. The chain combines TRBV7-2 with TRBJ2-2; the D is unclear. CDR3 size: 14 residues. CDR1 and CDR2 (germline): SGHTA, FQGNSA. Trimming took off 3 bases at V and 7 bases at J, with 12 bases between the two ends. The CDR3 DNA is TGTGCCAGCAGCTTTGTCCGCAGCGACGGGGAGCTGTTTTTT. Its protein is CASSFVRSDGELFF.

The CDR3 protein is CASSGTGGPNTGELFF. The CDR3 DNA follows: TGTGCCAGCAGCGGGACAGGGGGCCCGAACACCGGGGAGCTGTTTTTT. This chain connects TRBV12-3 or TRBV12-4 to TRBJ2-2; 12 bases line up with TRBD1. V lost 6 bases, J lost 0 bases, and 2 bases stayed unmatched. The CDR3 consists of 16 residues.

The chain uses TRBV7-2 and TRBJ2-3, with TRBD2 matching 11 bases. The J call may be wrong; the DNA end is better matched by TRBJ2-5. The CDR3 is 15 amino acids. Germline-derived CDR1 and CDR2 are SGHTA and FQGNSA. CDR3 coding DNA: TGTGCCAGCAGCTTAGGCGGACTAGCGGGAGAGACCCAGTACTTC. Protein sequence: CASSLGGLAGETQYF.

At least ten counts were recorded for this clonotype. This chain links TRBV6-2 or TRBV6-3 with TRBJ2-7, with D unresolved. V was cut by 6 bases and J by 0 bases, with 9 bases left in between. Looked up from germline, CDR1 is MNHEY and CDR2 is SVGEGT. This CDR3 has 13 amino acids. The CDR3 here is CASRSPLSYEQYF. The CDR3, as DNA: TGTGCCAGCAGATCCCCCCTCTCCTACGAGCAGTACTTC.

The rearrangement joins TRBV20-1 to TRBJ1-4; 8 positions match TRBD1. Looked up from germline, CDR1 is DFQATT and CDR2 is SNEGSKA (reference sequence). Unmatched junction bases numbered 11, after V lost 2 bases and J lost 3 bases. The CDR3 is 17 residues long. The CDR3 reads CSARPPGQGLANEKLFF. DNA of the CDR3: TGCAGTGCTAGACCCCCCGGACAGGGCCTGGCTAATGAAAAACTGTTTTTT.

This clonotype has ten or more counts. V and J are TRBV6-1 and TRBJ2-7, with 11 positions matching TRBD2. J gave up 4 bases and V 5 bases, and 7 bases lay outside the gene matches. CDR1 and CDR2 (germline): MNHNS, SASEGT. This CDR3 is built from 15 residues. DNA for the CDR3: TGTGCCAGCAGTCGGCTACTAGCGGGGGTATACGAGCAGTACTTC. It yields the protein CASSRLLAGVYEQYF.

This clonotype came up many times. The chain employs TRBV6-5 and TRBJ1-2; D ambiguous. The CDR3 has 15 amino acids. V was clipped by 2 bases and J by 5 bases, with 15 bases between them. From germline, CDR1 is MNHEY and CDR2 SVGAGI. As DNA, the CDR3 is TGTGCCAGCAGTTACGATCCGACCGGGTATTATGGCTACACCTTC. Translated, it gives CASSYDPTGYYGYTF.

The table lists this clonotype with many counts. The chain links TRBV4-2 to TRBJ1-5; D gene ambiguous. CDR1 and CDR2 from the germline V gene are LGHNA and YNFKEQ. This CDR3 has 16 residues. V was pared by 0 bases and J by 3 bases, with 12 bases between. Here the CDR3 DNA reads TGTGCCAGCAGCCAAGATCGGCAGGCTCACAATCAGCCCCAGCATTTT. Its protein is CASSQDRQAHNQPQHF.